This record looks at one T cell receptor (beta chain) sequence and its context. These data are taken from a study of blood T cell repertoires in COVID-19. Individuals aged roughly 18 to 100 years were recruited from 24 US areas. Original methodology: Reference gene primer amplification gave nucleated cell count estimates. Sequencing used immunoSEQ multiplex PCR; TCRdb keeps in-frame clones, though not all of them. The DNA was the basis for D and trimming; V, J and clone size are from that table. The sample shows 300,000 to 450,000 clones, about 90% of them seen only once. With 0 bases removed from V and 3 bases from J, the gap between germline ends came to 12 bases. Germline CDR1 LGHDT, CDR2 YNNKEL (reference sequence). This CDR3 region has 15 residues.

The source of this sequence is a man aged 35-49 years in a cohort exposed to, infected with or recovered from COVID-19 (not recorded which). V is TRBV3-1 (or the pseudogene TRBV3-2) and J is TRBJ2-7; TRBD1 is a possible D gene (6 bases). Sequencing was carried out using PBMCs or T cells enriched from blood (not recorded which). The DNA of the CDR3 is TGTGCCAGCAGCCAAGATAGGGCCAGGGGCTACGAGCAGTACTTC. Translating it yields CASSQDRARGYEQYF.